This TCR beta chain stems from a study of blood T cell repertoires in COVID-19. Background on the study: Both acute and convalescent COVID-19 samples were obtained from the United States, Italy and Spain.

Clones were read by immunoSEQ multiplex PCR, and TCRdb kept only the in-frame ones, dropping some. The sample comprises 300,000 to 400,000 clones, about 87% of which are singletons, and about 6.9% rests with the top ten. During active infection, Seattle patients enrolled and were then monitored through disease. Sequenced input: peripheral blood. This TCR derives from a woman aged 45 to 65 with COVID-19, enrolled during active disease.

The CDR3 nucleotides read TGTGCCAGCAGCTTACACCAGCGCGAGCAGTACTTC. Amino acids: CASSLHQREQYF. The genes are TRBV7-2 and TRBJ2-7; D is undetermined. V was cut by 2 bases and J by 6 bases, with 8 bases left in between. This CDR3 spans 12 amino acids. The germline CDR1 and CDR2 sequences are SGHTA and FQGNSA.